The 26 T cell receptor beta chains in this list originate from one sample, sequenced in a study of memory CD4+ T cells and cytomegalovirus serostatus. The sort gate was single viable CD3+CD4+CD8-CD45RO+ cells for memory CD4+ T cells. Assay used: immunoSEQ multiplex PCR; TCRdb lists only in-frame clones, some missing. The sample contains 85,000 to 100,000 clones, roughly 80% of which appear only once. Sequenced sample: memory CD4+ T cells from blood. The source is an adult in good health and CMV-seropositive.

The V call is TRBV6-1, the J call TRBJ2-1; possibly TRBD2 for D (6 bases). Trimming removed 3 bases at V and 7 bases at J, with 13 bases between. The germline V gene encodes CDR1 MNHNS and CDR2 SASEGT. This CDR3 is built from 14 residues. The CDR3 spells CASSETSFGNEQFF. CDR3 nucleotides: TGTGCCAGCAGTGAGACTAGTTTCGGTAATGAGCAGTTCTTC.

V gene TRBV28 combines with J gene TRBJ1-5; 11 nucleotides align to TRBD1. Per the germline V gene, CDR1 is MDHEN and CDR2 is SYDVKM. V shed 6 bases, J shed 0 bases, and the junction held 4 bases outside the gene matches. The CDR3 extends over 16 amino acids. CDR3 coding DNA: TGTGCCAGCAGAGGGACAGGGGGGCTTAGCAATCAGCCCCAGCATTTT. Translation: CASRGTGGLSNQPQHF.

The chain carries TRBV19 and TRBJ1-5; possible D gene TRBD1, 5 bases. There are 17 residues in the CDR3. CDR1 LNHDA and CDR2 SQIVND come from the germline V gene (reference sequence). V was pared by 0 bases and J by 1 base, with 13 bases between. CDR3 in amino acids: CASSIDRGGSSNQPQHF. CDR3 DNA sequence: TGTGCCAGTAGTATAGATCGCGGGGGATCAAGCAATCAGCCCCAGCATTTT.

The rearrangement uses TRBV4-1 and TRBJ2-7, with 7 bases aligning to TRBD2. The J segment lost 2 bases and the V segment lost 2 bases, leaving 9 bases of the junction unmatched. The CDR3 runs to 16 residues. From germline, CDR1 is MGHRA and CDR2 YSYEKL. The CDR3 region is CASSQFITSEAYEQYF. The CDR3 bases are TGCGCCAGCAGCCAATTCATCACTAGCGAGGCCTACGAGCAGTACTTC.

V gene TRBV5-1 combines with J gene TRBJ2-1, with D maybe TRBD1 (6 bases). The germline gives CDR1 SGHRS, CDR2 YFSETQ. V was clipped by 0 bases and J by 8 bases, with 12 bases between them. The CDR3 sequence is 14 residues long. In DNA, the CDR3 is TGCGCCAGCAGCTTGGCACAGGGAAGGGATGAGCAGTTCTTC. Translation: CASSLAQGRDEQFF.

The gene calls are TRBV9 and TRBJ1-2; 10 nucleotides agree with TRBD1. The CDR3 totals 13 residues. Unmatched junction bases numbered 9, after V lost 2 bases and J lost 14 bases. The germline V gene has CDR1 SGDLS and CDR2 YYNGEE. CDR3 bases: TGTGCCAGCAGCGTTTCCGACAGGGGGCACTGTACCTTC. Translating gives CASSVSDRGHCTF.

The chain joins TRBV27 to TRBJ1-5; possible D gene TRBD1, 5 bases. Germline V CDR1 and CDR2: MNHEY, SMNVEV (reference sequence). Trimming removed 3 bases at V and 3 bases at J, with 9 bases between. This CDR3 is 14 amino acids long. CDR3 in DNA: TGTGCCAGCAGTTTTGGGGGATACAATCAGCCCCAGCATTTT. This encodes CASSFGGYNQPQHF.

The chain employs TRBV7-2 and TRBJ1-5; 7 bases are a match to TRBD1. V shed 3 bases, J shed 6 bases, and the junction held 8 bases outside the gene matches. Germline CDR1 SGHTA, CDR2 FQGNSA. This CDR3 contains 15 residues. The CDR3 loop reads CASSLTGIGGQPQHF. The DNA for the CDR3 is TGTGCCAGCAGCTTGACAGGGATTGGGGGTCAGCCCCAGCATTTT.

The V and J genes are TRBV4-3 and TRBJ2-7; weak D call: TRBD1 (6 bases). There are 19 residues in the CDR3. The germline V gene encodes CDR1 LGHNA and CDR2 YSLEER. The V and J ends lost 0 bases and 0 bases respectively, with 21 bases between them. CDR3: CASSQEAPRQDRYSYEQYF. CDR3 in DNA: TGCGCCAGCAGCCAAGAAGCACCCCGCCAGGACAGATACTCCTACGAGCAGTACTTC.

The genes are TRBV7-9 and TRBJ2-7; no clear D gene. CDR3 length: 14 residues. In germline, CDR1 is SEHNR, CDR2 FQNEAQ (reference sequence). Trimming removed 2 bases at V and 4 bases at J, with 12 bases between. This chain's CDR3 is CASSLSLTPYEQYF. For the CDR3, the DNA is TGTGCCAGCAGCTTATCGTTAACACCGTACGAGCAGTACTTC.

V gene TRBV5-1 combines with J gene TRBJ2-3; D possibly matches TRBD1 or TRBD2 (5 bases each). Germline CDR1 SGHRS, CDR2 YFSETQ. The CDR3 is 16 amino acids. V lost 2 bases and J 6 bases, leaving 19 bases between the germline ends. DNA of the CDR3: TGCGCCAGCAGCTTTGGGGGTCGTGGGGTGTTGGATACGCAGTATTTT. This codes for CASSFGGRGVLDTQYF.

The chain couples TRBV7-6 to TRBJ2-5; D remains ambiguous. Between the trimmed V and J ends, which lost 1 base and 6 bases, there was a span of 9 bases. CDR1 is SGHVS, CDR2 FNYEAQ, per germline. CDR3 length: 13 amino acids. This CDR3 is CASSLGQQKTQYF. CDR3 sequence (DNA): TGTGCCAGCAGCTTAGGTCAACAAAAGACCCAGTACTTC.

This chain joins TRBV7-9 and TRBJ1-4; D is perhaps TRBD1 (6 bases). V lost 5 bases and J lost 4, with 14 bases in between. CDR3 length: 15 residues. Germline-derived CDR1 and CDR2 are SEHNR and FQNEAQ (reference sequence). The CDR3 DNA follows: TGTGCCAGCAGCGGGTTACGAGGGGGTAATGAAAAACTGTTTTTT. Its translation is CASSGLRGGNEKLFF. Together with reference TRBV7-9 and TRBJ1-4, the CDR3 gives the full variable domain: DTGVSQNPRHKITKRGQNVTFRCDPISEHNRLYWYRQTLGQGPEFLTYFQNEAQLEKSRLLSDRFSAERPKGSFSTLEIQRTEQGDSAMYLCASSGLRGGNEKLFFGSGTQLSVL.

This chain uses TRBV9 with TRBJ1-3; no clear D. Between the trimmed V and J ends, which lost 4 bases and 0 bases, there was a span of 14 bases. The CDR3 covers 16 residues. The germline V gene encodes CDR1 SGDLS and CDR2 YYNGEE. CDR3 sequence: CASSPPGETSGNTIYF. In DNA form, the CDR3 reads TGTGCCAGCAGCCCCCCTGGAGAGACCTCTGGAAACACCATATATTTT.

This clone showed up just a few times. The rearrangement uses TRBV10-3 and TRBJ2-3; 7 bases fit TRBD1. Germline loops: CDR1 ENHRY, CDR2 SYGVKD. The CDR3 spans 16 residues. V shed 0 bases and J 1 base; nucleotides not matched to a gene: 4. CDR3 region: CAISESVGTGTDTQYF. The DNA for the CDR3 is TGTGCCATCAGTGAGTCGGTAGGGACAGGCACAGATACGCAGTATTTT.

The chain employs TRBV28 and TRBJ2-1; D assignment may be TRBD1 or TRBD2 (5 bases each). CDR1 and CDR2 (germline): MDHEN, SYDVKM. The CDR3 runs to 13 residues. V was pared by 7 bases and J by 9 bases, with 16 bases between. The CDR3 sequence: CASTPDVGGEQFF. The CDR3 nucleotides read TGTGCCAGCACTCCCGATGTTGGGGGTGAGCAGTTCTTC.

This chain connects TRBV7-8 to TRBJ2-4, with unresolved D. V lost 1 base and J lost 6, with 4 bases in between. Germline CDR1 is SGHVS and CDR2 is FQNEAQ. This CDR3 is built from 12 residues. The CDR3 spells CASSLGGNIQYF. In nucleotides, the CDR3 is TGTGCCAGCAGCTTAGGGGGAAACATTCAGTACTTC. The whole variable domain, filled in from reference TRBV7-8 and TRBJ2-4, reads GAGVSQSPRYKVAKRGQDVALRCDPISGHVSLFWYQQALGQGPEFLTYFQNEAQLDKSGLPSDRFFAERPEGSVSTLKIQRTQQEDSAVYLCASSLGGNIQYFGAGTRLSVL.

The table lists this clone with a count of one. The same CDR3 can be traced to other DNA sequences in this sample. The V call is TRBV5-1, the J call TRBJ2-5; the D gene is possibly TRBD1 (5 bases). V lost 0 bases and J lost 3, with 9 bases in between. The CDR3 is 14 amino acids. Germline-derived CDR1 and CDR2 are SGHRS and YFSETQ. CDR3 sequence reads: CASSLGGREETQYF. DNA of the CDR3: TGCGCCAGCAGCTTGGGGGGCAGGGAAGAGACCCAGTACTTC.

This clone appeared a few times. J is TRBJ2-7 and V is TRBV6-5; 8 bases line up with TRBD2. From germline, CDR1 is MNHEY and CDR2 SVGAGI. J lost 4 bases, V lost 0 bases, and 5 bases had no gene match. There are 15 residues in the CDR3. In DNA, the CDR3 is TGTGCCAGCAGTTACTCCGGACTAGCCATGTACGAGCAGTACTTC. Its protein product is CASSYSGLAMYEQYF.

This clone is a singleton in its sample. V and J are TRBV14 and TRBJ2-5, with D perhaps TRBD1 or TRBD2 (5 bases each). The CDR3 consists of 14 residues. V lost 10 bases and J lost 5, with 20 bases in between. Germline V lookup: CDR1 SGHDN, CDR2 FVKESK. The DNA of the CDR3 is TGTGCCAACACGCCGGGACGGAGGAGGGAGACCCAGTACTTC. Encoded protein: CANTPGRRRETQYF.

The chain has TRBV6-4 and TRBJ1-1; no definite D call. Trimming left V 6 bases short and J 2 bases short, with 10 bases between. The germline V gene has CDR1 MRHNA and CDR2 SNTAGT. CDR3 length: 13 residues. The CDR3 region has the DNA TGTGCCAGCAGGGAGGGAGAAAACACTGAAGCTTTCTTT. Translating it yields CASREGENTEAFF.

The V and J genes are TRBV5-1 and TRBJ2-7, with TRBD2 as a possible D gene (6 bases). The V gene's germline CDR1 is SGHRS and CDR2 YFSETQ. V lost 5 bases, J lost 6 bases, and 18 bases lay in between. The CDR3 covers 14 residues. The CDR3 is CASSGGVEVVEQYF. CDR3 bases: TGCGCCAGCAGTGGCGGGGTGGAGGTCGTCGAGCAGTACTTC.

This clone appeared once. V usage is TRBV28 and J usage is TRBJ2-6; D possibly corresponds to TRBD2 (5 bases). V was trimmed by 10 bases and J by 4 bases, leaving 11 bases between them. CDR3 length equals 13 residues. Germline values: CDR1 MDHEN, CDR2 SYDVKM. DNA for the CDR3: TGTGCCACTCGGACGGGGGGGGCCAACGTCCTGACTTTC. It codes for CATRTGGANVLTF.

The chain uses TRBV5-1 and TRBJ1-4; no clear D. Germline V lookup: CDR1 SGHRS, CDR2 YFSETQ. The CDR3 spans 16 residues. The V end was cut by 4 bases, the J end by 5 bases, with 18 bases between. CDR3 in amino acids: CASSLGVGMRNEKLFF. CDR3 sequence (DNA): TGCGCCAGCAGCCTTGGGGTGGGGATGCGGAATGAAAAACTGTTTTTT.

The chain links TRBV18 to TRBJ1-3; D not certain. Germline-derived CDR1 and CDR2 are KGHSH and LQKENI. Trimming removed 1 base from V and 4 bases from J, with 8 bases in between. CDR3 length equals 14 residues. The CDR3 region is CASSPQEAGNTIYF. As DNA, the CDR3 is TGTGCCAGCTCACCACAGGAGGCGGGAAACACCATATATTTT.

This clone was detected only a few times. The V and J genes are TRBV4-1 and TRBJ1-1; D is undetermined. Germline CDR1 reads MGHRA; CDR2 reads YSYEKL. CDR3 length equals 16 residues. Trimming removed 0 bases from V and 0 bases from J, with 11 bases in between. CDR3 nucleotides: TGCGCCAGCAGCCAAGATGAGCGGGTAATGAACACTGAAGCTTTCTTT. Translation gives CASSQDERVMNTEAFF.